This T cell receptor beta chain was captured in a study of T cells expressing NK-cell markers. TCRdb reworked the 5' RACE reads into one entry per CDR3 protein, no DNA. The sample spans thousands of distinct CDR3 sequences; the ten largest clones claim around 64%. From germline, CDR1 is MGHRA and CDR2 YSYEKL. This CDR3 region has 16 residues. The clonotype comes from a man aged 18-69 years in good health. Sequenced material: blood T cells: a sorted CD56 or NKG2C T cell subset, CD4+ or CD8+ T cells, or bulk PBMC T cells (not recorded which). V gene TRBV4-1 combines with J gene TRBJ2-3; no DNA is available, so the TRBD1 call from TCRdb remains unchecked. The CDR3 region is CASSQVPQGPTDTQYF.